This T cell receptor beta chain was observed in a study of blood T cell repertoires in COVID-19. Looking at the study overall: Samples representing acute and convalescent COVID-19 were sourced from the United States, Italy and Spain. Sources were T cells, B-cell-depleted T cells, or PBMCs; the material itself was cDNA or gDNA.

The repertoire was sequenced with immunoSEQ multiplex PCR; TCRdb's copy has only in-frame clones and lacks some. Among more than 150,000 clones listed, approximately 87% were seen once. Germline V gene data show CDR1 as MNHEY and CDR2 as SVGEGT. This CDR3 spans 12 amino acids. Trimming removed 6 bases from V and 7 bases from J, with 12 bases in between. The V gene is TRBV6-2 or TRBV6-3, the J gene TRBJ1-2; the D is unclear. What was sequenced was peripheral blood. This receptor was identified in a woman in her 70s with acute or convalescent COVID-19. CDR3 region: CASRYGLLGYTF. CDR3 bases: TGTGCCAGCAGATACGGACTTCTTGGCTACACCTTC.